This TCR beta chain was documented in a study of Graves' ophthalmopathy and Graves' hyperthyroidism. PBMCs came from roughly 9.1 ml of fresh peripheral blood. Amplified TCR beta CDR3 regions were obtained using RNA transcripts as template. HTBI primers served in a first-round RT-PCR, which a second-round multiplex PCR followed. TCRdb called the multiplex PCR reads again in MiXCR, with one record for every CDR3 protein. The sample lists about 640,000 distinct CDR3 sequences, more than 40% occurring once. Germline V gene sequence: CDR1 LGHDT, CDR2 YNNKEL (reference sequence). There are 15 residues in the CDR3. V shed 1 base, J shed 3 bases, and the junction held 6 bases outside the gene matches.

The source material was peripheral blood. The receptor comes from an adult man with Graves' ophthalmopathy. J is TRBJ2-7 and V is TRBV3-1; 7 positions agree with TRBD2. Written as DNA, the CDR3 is TGTGCCAGCAGCCAAGGGGCGGGAGCACTCTACGAGCAGTACTTC. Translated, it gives CASSQGAGALYEQYF.